These T cell receptor beta chains were read from a single sample in a study of blood T cell repertoires in COVID-19. Clones were sequenced by immunoSEQ multiplex PCR, and TCRdb holds only the in-frame ones, with some missing. The repertoire has 90,000 to 120,000 clones, about three quarters of them found once; the top ten carry 4.3%. The source material was peripheral blood. Every receptor here comes from an older man with acute or convalescent COVID-19. Both conserved end residues are part of each CDR3. D genes are given only for firm matches. Size tells how often a clone was seen (once, few, many) or the class of an expanded clone, and some rows leave it out.

D,size,V,J,CDR3,DNA
NA,NA,TRBV18,TRBJ1-5,CASSHFPATAGFNQPQHF,TGTGCCAGCTCACACTTCCCCGCTACGGCGGGGTTTAACCAGCCCCAGCATTTT
NA,NA,TRBV2,TRBJ2-1,CASSLREDNEQFF,TGTGCCAGCAGCCTCAGGGAGGACAATGAGCAGTTCTTC
TRBD1,NA,TRBV2,TRBJ2-1,CASGTGQGHNEQFF,TGTGCCAGCGGGACGGGACAGGGGCACAATGAGCAGTTCTTC
NA,NA,TRBV12-3/TRBV12-4,TRBJ2-1,CASTGVGSNEQFF,TGTGCCAGCACCGGGGTAGGGTCCAATGAGCAGTTCTTC
NA,NA,TRBV3-1/TRBV3-2,TRBJ1-6,CASSLQGFNSPLHF,TGTGCCAGCAGCCTCCAGGGATTTAATTCACCCCTCCACTTT
TRBD2,many,TRBV19,TRBJ2-1,CASSARTSGAGSYNEQFF,TGTGCCAGTAGTGCCAGGACTAGCGGGGCGGGTAGCTACAATGAGCAGTTCTTC
NA,NA,TRBV19,TRBJ2-7,CASSVQSKGSYEQYF,TGTGCCAGTAGCGTTCAGTCAAAGGGGTCCTACGAGCAGTACTTC
NA,few,TRBV9,TRBJ1-4,CASSVAGFWGEKLFF,TGTGCCAGCAGCGTAGCGGGGTTTTGGGGTGAAAAACTGTTTTTT
TRBD2,NA,TRBV6-5,TRBJ2-7,CASRRLAGIYEQYF,TGTGCCAGCAGAAGACTAGCGGGGATCTACGAGCAGTACTTC
TRBD2,NA,TRBV5-1,TRBJ2-7,CASSFSGGGDEQYF,TGCGCCAGCAGCTTTAGCGGGGGAGGCGACGAGCAGTACTTC
NA,NA,TRBV19,TRBJ1-2,CASSILGEVYGYTF,TGTGCCAGTAGTATTTTGGGGGAGGTCTATGGCTACACCTTC
TRBD1,NA,TRBV6-5,TRBJ1-6,CASSYQGDSPLHF,TGTGCCAGCAGTTACCAGGGGGATTCACCCCTCCACTTT
TRBD2,NA,TRBV27,TRBJ2-3,CASSGLLGGEGDTQYF,TGTGCCAGCAGTGGCCTCCTAGGTGGGGAGGGGGATACGCAGTATTTT
NA,few,TRBV18,TRBJ1-2,CASSPLPVGYTF,TGTGCCAGCTCACCACTCCCAGTTGGCTACACCTTC
NA,NA,TRBV5-1,TRBJ2-7,CASSGGFKTGSYEQYF,TGCGCCAGCAGCGGGGGGTTCAAGACGGGCTCCTACGAGCAGTACTTC
NA,NA,TRBV7-9,TRBJ1-1,CASTAGLNTEAFF,TGTGCCAGCACGGCGGGATTGAACACTGAAGCTTTCTTT
NA,NA,TRBV14,TRBJ2-5,CASSQDYTAGLQETQYF,TGTGCCAGCAGCCAAGATTACACCGCGGGGCTGCAAGAGACCCAGTACTTC
NA,NA,TRBV4-3,TRBJ2-2,CASSQDSKGELFF,TGCGCCAGCAGCCAAGATTCTAAGGGGGAGCTGTTTTTT
TRBD2,NA,TRBV29-1,TRBJ2-1,CSVGLADPYNEQFF,TGCAGCGTGGGACTAGCGGACCCCTACAATGAGCAGTTCTTC
TRBD1,NA,TRBV19,TRBJ2-2,CASSSRTGGAGELFF,TGTGCCAGTAGTTCTAGAACAGGGGGAGCCGGGGAGCTGTTTTTT
NA,NA,TRBV20-1,TRBJ2-5,CSASGASGLQETQYF,TGCAGTGCTAGTGGGGCAAGCGGGCTCCAAGAGACCCAGTACTTC
NA,once,TRBV9,TRBJ2-5,CASSVAVGLETQYF,TGTGCCAGCAGCGTAGCGGTGGGCCTAGAGACCCAGTACTTC